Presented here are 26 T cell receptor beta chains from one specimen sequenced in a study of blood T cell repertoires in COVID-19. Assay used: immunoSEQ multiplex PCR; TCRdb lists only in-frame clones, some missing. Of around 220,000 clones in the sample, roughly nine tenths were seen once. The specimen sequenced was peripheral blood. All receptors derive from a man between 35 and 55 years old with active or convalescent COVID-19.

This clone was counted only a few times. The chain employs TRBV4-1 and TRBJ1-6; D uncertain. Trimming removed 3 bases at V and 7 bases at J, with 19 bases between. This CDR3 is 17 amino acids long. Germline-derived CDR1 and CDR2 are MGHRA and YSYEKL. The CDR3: CASSHDKRTGLNSPLHF. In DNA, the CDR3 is TGCGCCAGCAGCCACGATAAACGGACGGGGTTGAATTCACCCCTCCACTTT.

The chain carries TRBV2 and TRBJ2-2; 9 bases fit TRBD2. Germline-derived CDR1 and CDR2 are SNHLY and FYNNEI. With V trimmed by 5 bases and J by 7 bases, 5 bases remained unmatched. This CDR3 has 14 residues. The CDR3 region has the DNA TGTGCCAGCAGTCCGGGACTAGCCGGCGGGGAGCTGTTTTTT. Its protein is CASSPGLAGGELFF. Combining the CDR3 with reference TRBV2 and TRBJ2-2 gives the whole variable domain EPEVTQTPSHQVTQMGQEVILRCVPISNHLYFYWYRQILGQKVEFLVSFYNNEISEKSEIFDDQFSVERPDGSNFTLKIRSTKLEDSAMYFCASSPGLAGGELFFGEGSRLTVL.

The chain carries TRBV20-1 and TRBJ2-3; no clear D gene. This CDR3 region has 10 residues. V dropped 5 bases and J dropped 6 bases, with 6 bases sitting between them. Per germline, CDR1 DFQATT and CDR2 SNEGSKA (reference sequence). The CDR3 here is CSAARDTQYF. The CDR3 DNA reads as TGCAGTGCTGCTAGGGATACGCAGTATTTT.

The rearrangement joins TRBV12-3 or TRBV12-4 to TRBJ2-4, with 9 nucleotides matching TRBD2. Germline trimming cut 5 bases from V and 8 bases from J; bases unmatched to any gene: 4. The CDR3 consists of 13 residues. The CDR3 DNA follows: TGTGCCAGCAGTAGTAGCGGGAGTGACATTCAGTACTTC. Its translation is CASSSSGSDIQYF.

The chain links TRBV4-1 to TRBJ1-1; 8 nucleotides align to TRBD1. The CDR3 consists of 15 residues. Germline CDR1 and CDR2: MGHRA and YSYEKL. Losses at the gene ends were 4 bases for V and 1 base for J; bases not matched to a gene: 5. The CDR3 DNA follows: TGCGCCAGCAGCCTCCGGGACAGGACGAACACTGAAGCTTTCTTT. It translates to CASSLRDRTNTEAFF.

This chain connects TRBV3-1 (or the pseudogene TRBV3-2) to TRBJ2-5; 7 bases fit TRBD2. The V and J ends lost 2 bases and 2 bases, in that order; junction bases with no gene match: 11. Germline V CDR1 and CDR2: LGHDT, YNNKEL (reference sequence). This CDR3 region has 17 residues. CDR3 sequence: CASSQRGLGLEQETQYF. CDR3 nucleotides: TGTGCCAGCAGCCAACGGGGCTTAGGACTAGAGCAAGAGACCCAGTACTTC.

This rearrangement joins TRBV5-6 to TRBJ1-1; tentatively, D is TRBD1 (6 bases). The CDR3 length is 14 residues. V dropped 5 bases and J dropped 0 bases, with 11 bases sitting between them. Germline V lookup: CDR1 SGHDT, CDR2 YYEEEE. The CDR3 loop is CASRLGHLNTEAFF. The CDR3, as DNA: TGTGCCAGCAGGCTGGGACACCTGAACACTGAAGCTTTCTTT.

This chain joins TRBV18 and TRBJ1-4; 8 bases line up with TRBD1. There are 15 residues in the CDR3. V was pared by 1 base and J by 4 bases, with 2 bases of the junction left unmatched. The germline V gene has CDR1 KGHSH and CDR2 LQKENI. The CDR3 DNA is TGTGCCAGCTCACCACAACAGGGGGTTAATGAAAAACTGTTTTTT. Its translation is CASSPQQGVNEKLFF. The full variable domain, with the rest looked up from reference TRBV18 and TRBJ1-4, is NAGVMQNPRHLVRRRGQEARLRCSPMKGHSHVYWYRQLPEEGLKFMVYLQKENIIDESGMPKERFSAEFPKEGPSILRIQQVVRGDSAAYFCASSPQQGVNEKLFFGSGTQLSVL.

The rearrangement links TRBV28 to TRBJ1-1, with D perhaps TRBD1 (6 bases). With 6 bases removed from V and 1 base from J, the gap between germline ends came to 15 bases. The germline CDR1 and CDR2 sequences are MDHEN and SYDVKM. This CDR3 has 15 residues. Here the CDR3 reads CASSPPGAENTEAFF. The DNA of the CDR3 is TGTGCCAGCAGCCCGCCAGGGGCCGAGAACACTGAAGCTTTCTTT. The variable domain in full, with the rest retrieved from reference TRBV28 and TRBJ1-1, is DVKVTQSSRYLVKRTGEKVFLECVQDMDHENMFWYRQDPGLGLRLIYFSYDVKMKEKGDIPEGYSVSREKKERFSLILESASTNQTSMYLCASSPPGAENTEAFFGQGTRLTVV.

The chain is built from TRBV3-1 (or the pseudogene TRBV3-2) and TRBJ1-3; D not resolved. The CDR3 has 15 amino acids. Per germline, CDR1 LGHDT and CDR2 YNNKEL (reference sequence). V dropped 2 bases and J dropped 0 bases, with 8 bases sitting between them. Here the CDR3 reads CASSQSQFSGNTIYF. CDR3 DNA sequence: TGTGCCAGCAGCCAATCGCAGTTCTCTGGAAACACCATATATTTT.

The CDR3: CASSQDERRDAYEQYF. DNA for the CDR3: TGTGCCAGCAGCCAAGATGAGAGACGGGATGCCTACGAGCAGTACTTC. This chain joins TRBV4-2 and TRBJ2-7; TRBD2 is a possible D gene (5 bases). This CDR3 has 16 amino acids. Germline V gene sequence: CDR1 LGHNA, CDR2 YNFKEQ. V lost 0 bases and J lost 2, with 14 bases in between.

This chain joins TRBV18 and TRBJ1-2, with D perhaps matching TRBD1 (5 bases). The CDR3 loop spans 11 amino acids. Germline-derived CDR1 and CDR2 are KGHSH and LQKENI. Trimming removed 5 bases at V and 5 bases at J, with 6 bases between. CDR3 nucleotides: TGTGCCAGCTCATCAGGGTATGGCTACACCTTC. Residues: CASSSGYGYTF.

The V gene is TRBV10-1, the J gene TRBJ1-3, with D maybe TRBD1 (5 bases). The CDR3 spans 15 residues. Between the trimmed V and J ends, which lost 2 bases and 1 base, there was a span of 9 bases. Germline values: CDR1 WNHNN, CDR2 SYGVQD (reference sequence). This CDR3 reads CASSEDSYSGNTIYF. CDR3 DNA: TGCGCCAGCAGTGAGGACAGCTATTCTGGAAACACCATATATTTT.

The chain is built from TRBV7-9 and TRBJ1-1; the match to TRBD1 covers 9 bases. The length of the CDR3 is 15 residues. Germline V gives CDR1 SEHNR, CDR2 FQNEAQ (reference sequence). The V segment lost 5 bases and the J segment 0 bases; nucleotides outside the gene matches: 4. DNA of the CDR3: TGTGCCAGCAGCGTTGGACAGGGGATGAACACTGAAGCTTTCTTT. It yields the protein CASSVGQGMNTEAFF.

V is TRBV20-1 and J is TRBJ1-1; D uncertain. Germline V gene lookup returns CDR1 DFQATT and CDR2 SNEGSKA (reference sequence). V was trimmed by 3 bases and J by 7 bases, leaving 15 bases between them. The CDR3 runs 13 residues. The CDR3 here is CSASLSGISEAFF. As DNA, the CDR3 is TGCAGTGCTAGTCTGTCGGGAATAAGTGAAGCTTTCTTT.

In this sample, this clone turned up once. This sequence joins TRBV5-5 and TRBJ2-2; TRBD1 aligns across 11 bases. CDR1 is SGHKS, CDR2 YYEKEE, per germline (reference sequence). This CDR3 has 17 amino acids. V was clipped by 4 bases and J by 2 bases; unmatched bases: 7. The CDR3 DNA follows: TGTGCCAGCAGCACTTGGACAGGGGGCGCAAACACCGGGGAGCTGTTTTTT. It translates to CASSTWTGGANTGELFF.

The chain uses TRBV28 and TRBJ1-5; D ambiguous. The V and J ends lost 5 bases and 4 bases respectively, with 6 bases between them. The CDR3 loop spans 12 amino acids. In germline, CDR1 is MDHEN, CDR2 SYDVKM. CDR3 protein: CASSPRNQPQHF. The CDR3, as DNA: TGTGCCAGCAGTCCCCGGAATCAGCCCCAGCATTTT.

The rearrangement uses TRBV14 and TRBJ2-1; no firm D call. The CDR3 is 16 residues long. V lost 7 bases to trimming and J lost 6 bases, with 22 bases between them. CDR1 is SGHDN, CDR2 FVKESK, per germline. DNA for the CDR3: TGTGCCAGCACTGCGGATAGAGTTTCGGGTCTCAATGAGCAGTTCTTC. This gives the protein CASTADRVSGLNEQFF.

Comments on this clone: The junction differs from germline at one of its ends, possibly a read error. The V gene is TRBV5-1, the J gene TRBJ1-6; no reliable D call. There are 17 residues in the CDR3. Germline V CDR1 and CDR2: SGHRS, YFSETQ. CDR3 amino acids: CASSLASVGPENSPLHF. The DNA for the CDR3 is TGCGCCAGCAGTTTGGCCTCCGTAGGCCCGGAGAATTCACCCCTCCACTTT.

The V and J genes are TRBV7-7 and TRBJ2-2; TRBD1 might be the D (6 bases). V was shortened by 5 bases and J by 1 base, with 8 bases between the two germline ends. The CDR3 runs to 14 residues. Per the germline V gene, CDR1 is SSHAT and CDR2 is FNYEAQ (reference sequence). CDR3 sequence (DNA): TGTGCCAGCAGCGAGACAGGGAACACCGGGGAGCTGTTTTTT. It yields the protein CASSETGNTGELFF.

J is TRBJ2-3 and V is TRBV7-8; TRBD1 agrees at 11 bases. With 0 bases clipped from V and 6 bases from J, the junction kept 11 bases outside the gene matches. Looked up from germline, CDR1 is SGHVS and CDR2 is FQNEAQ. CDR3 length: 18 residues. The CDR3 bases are TGTGCCAGCAGCTTAGCTCCGGACAGGGGGCATGGGACGGATACGCAGTATTTT. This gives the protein CASSLAPDRGHGTDTQYF. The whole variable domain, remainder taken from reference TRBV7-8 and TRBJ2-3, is GAGVSQSPRYKVAKRGQDVALRCDPISGHVSLFWYQQALGQGPEFLTYFQNEAQLDKSGLPSDRFFAERPEGSVSTLKIQRTQQEDSAVYLCASSLAPDRGHGTDTQYFGPGTRLTVL.

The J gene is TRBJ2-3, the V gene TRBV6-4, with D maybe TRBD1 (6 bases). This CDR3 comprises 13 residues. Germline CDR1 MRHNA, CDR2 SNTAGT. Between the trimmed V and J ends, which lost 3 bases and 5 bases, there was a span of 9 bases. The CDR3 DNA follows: TGTGCCAGCAGTGAGGGGGCGGGAGATACGCAGTATTTT. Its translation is CASSEGAGDTQYF.

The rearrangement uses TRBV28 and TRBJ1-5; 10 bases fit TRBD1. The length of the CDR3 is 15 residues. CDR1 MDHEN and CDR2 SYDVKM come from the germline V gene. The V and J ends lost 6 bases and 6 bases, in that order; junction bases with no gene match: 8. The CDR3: CASSVRTGGSQPQHF. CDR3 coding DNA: TGTGCCAGCAGCGTGCGGACAGGGGGGAGTCAGCCCCAGCATTTT.

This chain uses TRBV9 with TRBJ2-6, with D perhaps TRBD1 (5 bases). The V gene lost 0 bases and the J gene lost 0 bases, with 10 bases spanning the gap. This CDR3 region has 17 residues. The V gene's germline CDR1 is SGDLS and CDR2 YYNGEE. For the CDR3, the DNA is TGTGCCAGCAGCGTAGGTGCTCAGGGCTCTGGGGCCAACGTCCTGACTTTC. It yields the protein CASSVGAQGSGANVLTF.

CDR3 loop: CAYSTGGESPLHF. CDR3 DNA sequence: TGTGCCTACTCAACAGGGGGAGAGTCACCCCTCCACTTT. The chain carries TRBV30 and TRBJ1-6; 8 nucleotides align to TRBD1. Germline CDR1 and CDR2: GTSNPN and SVGIG (reference sequence). CDR3 length: 13 residues. V was pared by 7 bases and J by 10 bases, with 9 bases of the junction left unmatched.

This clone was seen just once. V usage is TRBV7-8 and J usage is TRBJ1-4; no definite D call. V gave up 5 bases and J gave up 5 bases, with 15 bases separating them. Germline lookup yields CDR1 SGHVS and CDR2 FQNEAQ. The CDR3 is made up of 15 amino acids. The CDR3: CASSRVRSSNEKLFF. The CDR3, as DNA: TGTGCCAGCAGCCGGGTGCGCAGCTCCAATGAAAAACTGTTTTTT.